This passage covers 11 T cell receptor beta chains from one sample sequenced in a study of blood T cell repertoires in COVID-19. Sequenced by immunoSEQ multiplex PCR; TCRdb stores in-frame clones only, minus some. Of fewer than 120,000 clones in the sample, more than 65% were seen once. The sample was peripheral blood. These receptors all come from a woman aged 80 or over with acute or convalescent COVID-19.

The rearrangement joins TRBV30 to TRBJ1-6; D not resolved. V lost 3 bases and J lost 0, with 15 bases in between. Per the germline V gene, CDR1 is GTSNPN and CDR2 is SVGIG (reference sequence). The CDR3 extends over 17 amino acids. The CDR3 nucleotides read TGTGCCTGGAGCCCTTCGGTGGGGAGCTCCTATAATTCACCCCTCCACTTT. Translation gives CAWSPSVGSSYNSPLHF.

The CDR3 sequence: CASSSLSSDRLAGQGYTF. The CDR3 bases are TGTGCCAGTAGTTCTCTCTCTTCCGACAGGTTAGCGGGCCAGGGCTACACCTTC. The chain recombines TRBV19 with TRBJ1-2; D perhaps matches TRBD1 (6 bases). Germline V CDR1 and CDR2: LNHDA, SQIVND (reference sequence). V was shortened by 5 bases and J by 8 bases, with 30 bases between the two germline ends. The CDR3 contains 18 residues.

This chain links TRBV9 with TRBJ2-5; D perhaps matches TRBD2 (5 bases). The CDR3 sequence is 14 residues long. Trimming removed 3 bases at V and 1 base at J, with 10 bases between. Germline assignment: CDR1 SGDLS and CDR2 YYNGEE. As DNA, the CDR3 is TGTGCCAGCAGCGCCCGGACTGGCCAAGAGACCCAGTACTTC. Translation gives CASSARTGQETQYF.

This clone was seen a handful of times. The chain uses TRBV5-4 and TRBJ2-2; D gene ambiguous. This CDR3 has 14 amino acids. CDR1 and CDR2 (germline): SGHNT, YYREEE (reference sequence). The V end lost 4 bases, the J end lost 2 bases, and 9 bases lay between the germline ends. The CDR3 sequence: CASSPFVNTGELFF. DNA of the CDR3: TGTGCCAGCAGCCCTTTCGTCAACACCGGGGAGCTGTTTTTT.

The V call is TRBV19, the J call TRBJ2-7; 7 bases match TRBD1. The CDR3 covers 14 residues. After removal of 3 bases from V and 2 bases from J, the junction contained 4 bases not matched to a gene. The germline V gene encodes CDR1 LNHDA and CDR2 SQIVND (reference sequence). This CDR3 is CASSIDRATYEQYF. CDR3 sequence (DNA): TGTGCCAGTAGTATCGACAGGGCAACCTACGAGCAGTACTTC.

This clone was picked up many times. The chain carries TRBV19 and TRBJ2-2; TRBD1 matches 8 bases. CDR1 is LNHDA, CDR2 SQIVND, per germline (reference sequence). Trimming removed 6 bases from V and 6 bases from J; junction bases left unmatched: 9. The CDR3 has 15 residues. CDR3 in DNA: TGTGCCAGTAGAGGGACAGGACGTTTCGCCGGGGAGCTGTTTTTT. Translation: CASRGTGRFAGELFF. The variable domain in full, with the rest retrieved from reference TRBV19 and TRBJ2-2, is DGGITQSPKYLFRKEGQNVTLSCEQNLNHDAMYWYRQDPGQGLRLIYYSQIVNDFQKGDIAEGYSVSREKKESFPLTVTSAQKNPTAFYLCASRGTGRFAGELFFGEGSRLTVL.

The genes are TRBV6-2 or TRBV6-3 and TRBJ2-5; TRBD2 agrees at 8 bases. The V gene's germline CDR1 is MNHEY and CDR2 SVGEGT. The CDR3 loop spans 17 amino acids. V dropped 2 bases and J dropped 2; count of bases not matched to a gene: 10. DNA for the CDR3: TGTGCCAGCAGTTACAGCGGGAGAGCGCGCGCGCAAGAGACCCAGTACTTC. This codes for CASSYSGRARAQETQYF.

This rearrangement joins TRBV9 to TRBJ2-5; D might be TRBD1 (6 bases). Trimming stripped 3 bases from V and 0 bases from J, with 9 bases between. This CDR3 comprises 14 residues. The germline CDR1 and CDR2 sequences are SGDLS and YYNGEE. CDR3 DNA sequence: TGTGCCAGCAGCGGAGGGGGACACCAAGAGACCCAGTACTTC. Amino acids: CASSGGGHQETQYF.

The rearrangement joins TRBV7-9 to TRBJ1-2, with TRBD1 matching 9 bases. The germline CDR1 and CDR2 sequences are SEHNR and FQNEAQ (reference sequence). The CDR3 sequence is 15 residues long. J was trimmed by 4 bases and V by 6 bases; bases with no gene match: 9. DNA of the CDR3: TGTGCCAGCAGGTTCAACCGGGACAGGGCCTATGGCTACACCTTC. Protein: CASRFNRDRAYGYTF.

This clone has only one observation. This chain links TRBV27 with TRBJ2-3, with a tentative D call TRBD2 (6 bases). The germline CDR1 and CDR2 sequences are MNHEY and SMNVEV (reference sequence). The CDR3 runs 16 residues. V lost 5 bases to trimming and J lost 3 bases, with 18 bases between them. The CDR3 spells CASSPARGGWTDTQYF. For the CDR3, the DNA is TGTGCCAGCAGTCCAGCGAGGGGAGGTTGGACAGATACGCAGTATTTT.

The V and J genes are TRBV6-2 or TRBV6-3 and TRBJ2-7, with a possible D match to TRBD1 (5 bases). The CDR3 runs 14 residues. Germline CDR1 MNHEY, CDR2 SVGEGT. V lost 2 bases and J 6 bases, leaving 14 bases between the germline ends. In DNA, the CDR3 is TGTGCCAGCAGTTACCAGGGAAGAAGAAGCGAGCAGTACTTC. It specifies CASSYQGRRSEQYF.